These 31 T cell receptor beta chains came from one sample sequenced in a study of neurological immune-mediated disorders (dated by TCRdb to the late 2010s). The method behind the library was 5' RACE. The sequencing machine was an Illumina HiSeq 2500. TCRdb's own reprocessing of the public reads used fastp at Q25 and MiXCR and kept productive beta chains. Duplicate CDR3 protein sequences are folded into a single record with the most common DNA and genes. In all, the sample holds about 53,000 distinct CDR3 sequences, and approximately 16% of those were seen once. The biggest ten clones account for 3.5% to 4.5% of the sample. The sequenced material came from PBMCs. These receptors came from a man in his 60s in good health.

This clonotype was found many times. The CDR3 loop is CASRGTRRQETQYF. CDR3 in DNA: TGTGCCAGCAGGGGAACTAGGCGACAAGAGACCCAGTACTTC. V is TRBV7-9 and J is TRBJ2-5, with D possibly matching TRBD2 (5 bases). Trimming left V 6 bases short and J 2 bases short, with 13 bases between. This CDR3 is built from 14 residues. Germline CDR1 and CDR2: SEHNR and FQNEAQ (reference sequence).

This clonotype turned up a few times. The V call is TRBV20-1, the J call TRBJ1-1; the D is unclear. CDR3 size: 11 residues. The germline V and J ends were trimmed by 7 bases and 3 bases, with 9 bases remaining between them. Germline V lookup: CDR1 DFQATT, CDR2 SNEGSKA (reference sequence). In nucleotides, the CDR3 is TGCAGTGTTGGGGAGTACACTGAAGCTTTCTTT. This gives the protein CSVGEYTEAFF.

This clonotype was seen many times. The chain links TRBV20-1 to TRBJ2-1; 9 bases are shared with TRBD2. The CDR3 has 18 amino acids. The germline V gene has CDR1 DFQATT and CDR2 SNEGSKA (reference sequence). Trimming took 0 bases from V and 6 from J; bases not matched to a gene: 15. DNA of the CDR3: TGCAGTGCTAGAGATCCGGCGGGAGGGAGGGTATCGCGCAATGAGCAGTTCTTC. Translation: CSARDPAGGRVSRNEQFF.

This clonotype has just one count. V usage is TRBV9 and J usage is TRBJ2-3, with 8 bases fitting TRBD2. Germline V lookup: CDR1 SGDLS, CDR2 YYNGEE. Trimming removed 0 bases from V and 4 bases from J; junction bases left unmatched: 4. This CDR3 is 15 amino acids long. The CDR3 DNA reads TGTGCCAGCAGCGTAGCAGGACTAGCCGCAGATACGCAGTATTTT. Amino acid sequence: CASSVAGLAADTQYF.

With regard to this clonotype: Since a much larger clone is just one base distant, this may be a read error. The CDR3 DNA is TGCAGTGCTAGACAGGTCTATGGCTGCACCTTC. Protein sequence: CSARQVYGCTF. The rearrangement uses TRBV20-1 and TRBJ1-2; D gene uncertain. The CDR3 sequence is 11 residues long. The germline CDR1 and CDR2 sequences are DFQATT and SNEGSKA (reference sequence).

On this clonotype: The germline gene is not matched at one end of the junction; a read error may be the cause. This sequence joins TRBV12-3 or TRBV12-4 and TRBJ2-7, with D perhaps TRBD1 or TRBD2 (6 bases each). This CDR3 region has 15 residues. This chain's CDR3 is CASTLQGGISYEQYF. CDR3 in DNA: TGTGCCAGCACTTTACAAGGGGGGATCTCCTACGAGCAGTACTTC.

This clonotype was seen at least ten times. The chain couples TRBV3-1 to TRBJ2-7; 10 bases are shared with TRBD2. The V gene's germline CDR1 is LGHDT and CDR2 YNNKEL (reference sequence). This CDR3 comprises 14 residues. V lost 4 bases to trimming and J lost 6 bases; unmatched junction nucleotides: 6. CDR3 protein: CASSLAGGRGEQYF. The CDR3 nucleotides are TGTGCCAGCAGCCTAGCGGGAGGCCGGGGCGAGCAGTACTTC.

This clonotype was recorded many times. J is TRBJ2-7 and V is TRBV6-6; D is possibly TRBD2 (5 bases). V gave up 2 bases and J gave up 2 bases, with 10 bases separating them. This CDR3 region has 14 residues. Germline assignment: CDR1 MNHNY and CDR2 SVGAGI (reference sequence). This CDR3 reads CASSYGLITYEQYF. The CDR3 bases are TGTGCCAGCAGTTACGGACTTATTACCTACGAGCAGTACTTC.

Only a few counts were recorded for this clonotype. V usage is TRBV15 and J usage is TRBJ2-5; TRBD2 agrees at 11 bases. Trimming cost V 4 bases and J 5 bases; bases outside gene matches: 3. The CDR3 runs 14 residues. The germline V gene encodes CDR1 LNHNV and CDR2 YYDKDF (reference sequence). CDR3: CATSIASGRETQYF. The DNA of the CDR3 is TGTGCCACCAGCATCGCTAGCGGGAGGGAGACCCAGTACTTC.

There are many counts of this clonotype. This rearrangement joins TRBV5-5 to TRBJ2-3; 9 positions match TRBD2. V lost 0 bases and J lost 4; bases outside the gene matches: 3. The germline V gene encodes CDR1 SGHKS and CDR2 YYEKEE (reference sequence). The CDR3 has 15 amino acids. The CDR3 coding sequence is TGTGCCAGCAGCTTGGTTAGCGGGAGATCAGATACGCAGTATTTT. Translating it yields CASSLVSGRSDTQYF.

This clonotype was seen ten or more times. J is TRBJ1-1 and V is TRBV7-2; no clear D gene. The germline V and J ends were trimmed by 1 base and 2 bases, with 5 bases remaining between them. CDR1 SGHTA and CDR2 FQGNSA come from the germline V gene. The CDR3 sequence is 13 residues long. The CDR3 nucleotides are TGTGCCAGCAGCTTAGGACAAAACACTGAAGCTTTCTTT. Translating gives CASSLGQNTEAFF.

In its sample, this clonotype was seen many times. The chain joins TRBV27 to TRBJ1-5; 7 bases align to TRBD1. Looked up from germline, CDR1 is MNHEY and CDR2 is SMNVEV (reference sequence). V gave up 4 bases and J gave up 6 bases; unmatched junction bases: 9. The CDR3 runs to 15 residues. In DNA, the CDR3 is TGTGCCAGCAGTTCCGACAGGGAATGGGGTCAGCCCCAGCATTTT. Protein product: CASSSDREWGQPQHF.

This clonotype was counted ten times or more. The chain employs TRBV20-1 and TRBJ2-3; TRBD2 aligns across 8 bases. V shed 3 bases, J shed 2 bases, and the junction held 7 bases outside the gene matches. Germline CDR1 and CDR2: DFQATT and SNEGSKA (reference sequence). There are 15 residues in the CDR3. The CDR3 loop reads CSASTSGTHTDTQYF. DNA of the CDR3: TGCAGTGCTAGTACTAGCGGAACCCACACAGATACGCAGTATTTT.

The sample holds many counts of this clonotype. V and J are TRBV3-1 and TRBJ1-2, with 12 bases aligning to TRBD1. CDR3 length: 16 residues. Germline CDR1 reads LGHDT; CDR2 reads YNNKEL (reference sequence). V dropped 6 bases and J dropped 4; count of bases not matched to a gene: 9. CDR3 sequence reads: CASSRTGTGGLYGYTF. The CDR3, as DNA: TGTGCCAGCAGTCGAACTGGGACAGGGGGCCTCTATGGCTACACCTTC.

This clonotype was observed at least ten times. V is TRBV20-1 and J is TRBJ1-5; TRBD1 is a possible D gene (5 bases). V lost 4 bases, J lost 2 bases, and 9 bases lay in between. Germline V gene data show CDR1 as DFQATT and CDR2 as SNEGSKA (reference sequence). This CDR3 has 13 amino acids. The CDR3 is CSATKGRNQPQHF. The CDR3 DNA reads TGCAGTGCTACCAAGGGGCGCAATCAGCCCCAGCATTTT.

As for this clonotype: A much larger clone differs by one base, so this may be a read error. This chain connects TRBV11-2 to TRBJ2-2; 7 nucleotides align to TRBD2. CDR3 size: 15 residues. CDR1 SGHAT and CDR2 FQNNGV come from the germline V gene. CDR3 in DNA: TGTTCCAGCAGCCCAGGACTAGACTACGCCGGGGAGCTGTTTTTT. It specifies CSSSPGLDYAGELFF.

Many counts were recorded for this clonotype. V gene TRBV18 combines with J gene TRBJ2-1; 11 bases fit TRBD2. CDR1 KGHSH and CDR2 LQKENI come from the germline V gene. With V trimmed by 5 bases and J by 4 bases, 1 base remained unmatched. This CDR3 spans 14 amino acids. CDR3 bases: TGTGCCAGCTCAGCTAGCGGGGGGTACAATGAGCAGTTCTTC. It translates to CASSASGGYNEQFF.

This clonotype was observed at least ten times. CDR3 DNA: TGTGCCACCGGACAGGGATCGACTAGCGGTTCCTACGAGCAGTACTTC. Translation gives CATGQGSTSGSYEQYF. The chain links TRBV10-3 to TRBJ2-7; a possible D gene is TRBD2 (9 bases). The CDR3 sequence is 16 residues long. Germline V gene data show CDR1 as ENHRY and CDR2 as SYGVKD. V was clipped by 10 bases and J by 1 base, with 23 bases between them.

This clonotype was recorded many times. The chain joins TRBV6-5 to TRBJ2-1, with 14 bases matching TRBD2. There are 16 residues in the CDR3. With 6 bases clipped from V and 0 bases from J, the junction kept 1 base outside the gene matches. The V gene's germline CDR1 is MNHEY and CDR2 SVGAGI. CDR3: CASRTSGRGSYNEQFF. CDR3 DNA: TGTGCCAGCAGGACTAGCGGGAGGGGCTCCTACAATGAGCAGTTCTTC.

This clonotype was counted many times. The CDR3 loop is CSARVLNEQFF. CDR3 sequence (DNA): TGCAGTGCCCGAGTCCTCAATGAGCAGTTCTTC. The V call is TRBV20-1, the J call TRBJ2-1; D is ambiguous. V lost 6 bases and J 6 bases, leaving 9 bases between the germline ends. Germline CDR1 is DFQATT and CDR2 is SNEGSKA (reference sequence). This CDR3 spans 11 amino acids.

At least ten counts were recorded for this clonotype. CDR3 DNA: TGTGCCAGCAGCCCCGGGGGTATAGGGGAAAAGCAGTTCTTC. It encodes CASSPGGIGEKQFF. V and J are TRBV7-9 and TRBJ2-1, with a tentative D call TRBD2 (6 bases). The CDR3 totals 14 residues. Trimming shortened V by 5 bases and J by 11 bases, and 19 bases separated the two germline ends. The V gene's germline CDR1 is SEHNR and CDR2 FQNEAQ (reference sequence).

This clonotype has ten or more counts. This chain links TRBV29-1 with TRBJ2-2; D may be TRBD2 (5 bases). The length of the CDR3 is 15 residues. The germline V gene has CDR1 SQVTM and CDR2 ANQGSEA. V was cut by 8 bases and J by 5 bases, with 21 bases left in between. CDR3 bases: TGCAGCTTTTGGAGTGGGAGTGTGGGGACCGGGGAGCTGTTTTTT. It codes for CSFWSGSVGTGELFF.

This clonotype was recorded at least ten times. The CDR3 DNA follows: TGCAGTGCTAGAAACCCTCTAGCGGGTAAATCCTACAATGAGCAGTTCTTC. It is translated as CSARNPLAGKSYNEQFF. This chain links TRBV20-1 with TRBJ2-1; 8 nucleotides align to TRBD2. Germline V gene sequence: CDR1 DFQATT, CDR2 SNEGSKA (reference sequence). V was clipped by 2 bases and J by 1 base; unmatched bases: 10. The length of the CDR3 is 17 residues.

This clonotype was detected ten times or more. This sequence joins TRBV7-2 and TRBJ2-7; 7 nucleotides line up with TRBD1. Germline V CDR1 and CDR2: SGHTA, FQGNSA. V lost 5 bases, J lost 1 base, and 2 bases stayed unmatched. The CDR3 extends over 13 amino acids. CDR3 region: CASSIRGSYEQYF. DNA of the CDR3: TGTGCCAGCAGCATCAGGGGGTCCTACGAGCAGTACTTC.

As regards this clonotype: Possible read error: a much larger clone is one base away. The chain carries TRBV5-8 and TRBJ2-7; TRBD1 matches 7 bases. The CDR3 extends over 15 amino acids. The V gene's germline CDR1 is SGHTS and CDR2 YDEGEE. CDR3 sequence (DNA): TGTGCCAGCAGCTTACAGGGGCGTAGCTCCTACGATCAGTACTTC. Translating gives CASSLQGRSSYDQYF.

This clonotype was counted at least ten times. The genes are TRBV20-1 and TRBJ1-1; D is unclear. The germline V gene has CDR1 DFQATT and CDR2 SNEGSKA (reference sequence). Deletions cut 0 bases from V and 0 bases from J, with 8 bases between. The CDR3 covers 14 residues. CDR3 region: CSARDSRMNTEAFF. As DNA, the CDR3 is TGCAGTGCTAGAGATAGCAGGATGAACACTGAAGCTTTCTTT.

V usage is TRBV7-2 and J usage is TRBJ2-5, with D possibly matching TRBD2 (5 bases). This CDR3 comprises 15 residues. Per germline, CDR1 SGHTA and CDR2 FQGNSA. The V gene lost 1 base and the J gene lost 2 bases, with 11 bases spanning the gap. This CDR3 reads CASSLGRAVQETQYF. The CDR3 DNA reads as TGTGCCAGCAGCTTAGGGCGGGCAGTTCAAGAGACCCAGTACTTC.

This clonotype appeared many times. The V call is TRBV7-8, the J call TRBJ2-5, with D possibly being TRBD2 (5 bases). V dropped 3 bases and J dropped 2 bases, with 7 bases sitting between them. The CDR3 sequence is 13 residues long. Germline CDR1 SGHVS, CDR2 FQNEAQ. CDR3 amino acids: CASSFTRQETQYF. The CDR3 DNA reads TGTGCCAGCAGCTTTACTAGACAAGAGACCCAGTACTTC.

This clonotype was recorded many times. The chain links TRBV20-1 to TRBJ2-2, with a possible D match to TRBD2 (6 bases). V lost 5 bases and J lost 4, with 14 bases in between. Germline CDR1 and CDR2: DFQATT and SNEGSKA (reference sequence). The CDR3 is made up of 14 amino acids. The CDR3 loop reads CSARPTRPTGELFF. CDR3 DNA: TGCAGTGCTCGCCCGACTAGACCCACCGGGGAGCTGTTTTTT.

This clonotype was seen ten or more times. The chain combines TRBV5-1 with TRBJ1-5; TRBD1 aligns across 7 bases. Looked up from germline, CDR1 is SGHRS and CDR2 is YFSETQ. This CDR3 has 16 amino acids. With 0 bases clipped from V and 3 bases from J, the junction kept 6 bases outside the gene matches. The CDR3, as DNA: TGCGCCAGCAGCTTGGGAGGGGAGGGGGCCAATCAGCCCCAGCATTTT. It codes for CASSLGGEGANQPQHF. The full variable domain, with the rest looked up from reference TRBV5-1 and TRBJ1-5, is KAGVTQTPRYLIKTRGQQVTLSCSPISGHRSVSWYQQTPGQGLQFLFEYFSETQRNKGNFPGRFSGRQFSNSRSEMNVSTLELGDSALYLCASSLGGEGANQPQHFGDGTRLSIL.

At least ten counts were recorded for this clonotype. The gene calls are TRBV5-1 and TRBJ2-5; TRBD1 aligns across 12 bases. Germline CDR1 is SGHRS and CDR2 is YFSETQ. The CDR3 extends over 15 amino acids. The V gene end was trimmed by 3 bases and the J gene end by 5 bases; junction bases not matched to a gene: 5. CDR3 region: CASSSGQGAGETQYF. The CDR3 DNA is TGCGCCAGCAGCTCGGGACAGGGGGCAGGGGAGACCCAGTACTTC. Looking up the rest from reference TRBV5-1 and TRBJ2-5 gives the full variable domain: KAGVTQTPRYLIKTRGQQVTLSCSPISGHRSVSWYQQTPGQGLQFLFEYFSETQRNKGNFPGRFSGRQFSNSRSEMNVSTLELGDSALYLCASSSGQGAGETQYFGPGTRLLVL.